The rows below give T cell receptor beta chains drawn from one sample of a study of blood T cell repertoires in COVID-19. Profiled with immunoSEQ multiplex PCR; TCRdb holds only in-frame clones, not every one. The profile shows 73,000 or so clones, around four fifths of them singletons. The material sequenced was peripheral blood. The receptors were sampled from a man aged 45-65 years with active COVID-19. CDR3s include the opening cysteine and the closing phenylalanine or tryptophan. A D gene is named only where the DNA matches it firmly. Some rows mark clone size as missing; the rest say once, few, many or name a class of expanded clone.

size	V	J	D	CDR3
.	TRBV28	TRBJ2-7	.	CASSLAGPTGEQYF
.	TRBV6-6	TRBJ1-2	.	CASSYSRGPPDGYTF
few	TRBV3-1/TRBV3-2	TRBJ2-7	.	CASSQDWRASYEQYF
few	TRBV7-9	TRBJ1-5	.	CASSLAQGYSNQPQHF
.	TRBV7-2	TRBJ1-6	TRBD1	CASSLSRGHDSPLHF
.	TRBV2	TRBJ2-5	.	CASRPQTGWEETQYF
.	TRBV28	TRBJ1-4	TRBD1	CASKMTGGPEKLFF
.	TRBV6-5	TRBJ2-1	TRBD1	CASSFDRGGGNEQFF
.	TRBV4-2	TRBJ1-2	.	CASSQDAGAGYGYTF
few	TRBV5-1	TRBJ2-7	TRBD1	CASTLTGTSYEQYF
.	TRBV10-3	TRBJ2-4	TRBD2	CAISEEAGGAARDKNIQYF
.	TRBV7-2	TRBJ2-1	.	CASSLAGGAWGNEQFF
.	TRBV28	TRBJ1-2	TRBD1	CASRPGTGRHYGYTF
.	TRBV5-1	TRBJ2-7	.	CASSLGGGGGPYEQYF
.	TRBV6-5	TRBJ1-5	.	CASSYSGVSNQPQHF
.	TRBV24-1	TRBJ2-1	.	CATSDGGAIGNEQFF
.	TRBV24-1	TRBJ2-3	.	CATSGETRTDTQYF